The present T cell receptor beta chain was sequenced within a study of blood T cells in healthy people across ages (dated by TCRdb to the mid-2010s). As for the study more broadly: In model experiments, template switching captured roughly one uniquely barcoded TCR beta cDNA molecule for every two T cells. Age-related changes in TCR beta repertoire diversity were measured in the study by deep sequencing normalized with unique cDNA molecular identifiers. Donors were grouped into four age groups: young (average 16 years), middle-aged (39), aged (about 60) and long-lived (about 89). To avoid experimental bias, donors of different ages were distributed randomly across sequencing lanes. The study analyzed two additional independent replicas of 1 million unique cDNA reads from the same blood draw for two donors, one aged 18 to 30 and one aged 80 or older.

Summary of the overall study and its limitations: Compared with the aged group, more naive CD4+ T cells, fewer expanded clones and increased TCR diversity were shown by the long-lived group, suggesting age selection. The CMV infection status of donors was not known, potentially confounding age-related changes in expanded clonotypes. Estimates of total diversity based on one million sequenced T cells were considered lower bounds and underestimates. Because profiling used bulk unsorted PBMCs, naive and antigen-experienced compartments could not be compared conclusively. Observed TCR beta diversity correlated strongly with the percentage of naive T cells measured by flow cytometry. Observed TCR beta diversity per million T cells fell roughly linearly with age, and a significant reduction was already apparent by age roughly 40.

Donors were a few dozen systemically healthy Caucasian individuals from Russia aged roughly 6 to 90 years. Each donor gave roughly 11 milliliters of peripheral blood, drawn into EDTA-treated Vacutainer tubes. Ficoll-Paque density-gradient centrifugation was used to isolate PBMCs, with at least 6.5 million per sample. Trizol reagent was used to extract total RNA from PBMCs, with at least 6 micrograms per sample. For every donor, an aliquot of PBMCs went through flow cytometry to measure the percentages of naive CD45RAhigh/CD27high T cells. On this clonotype: Its binding antigen is unknown. Per-base qualities were not stored, and no clone one base away is much larger.

There are 17 amino acids in the CDR3, from cysteine to phenylalanine inclusive. The entry retains the CDR3 DNA only, 51 bases that are in frame from base 1. V has 2 bases trimmed and J has 0 bases trimmed; junction bases matching no gene number 9. From a lookup of the germline V gene, CDR1 and CDR2 are SQVTM and ANQGSEA. Library preparation was by 5' RACE. Sequencing was carried out with an Illumina HiSeq 2500. The second PCR ran for roughly 7 to 12 cycles and used a J-beta primer mix along with a sample-barcoded 5' primer. Each TCR beta cDNA molecule received a unique molecular identifier from a template-switch 5' adaptor carrying 12 random nucleotides. At least 2.5 million CDR3-containing paired-end reads were obtained from each sample. First-strand cDNA was synthesized from all RNA with the Mint cDNA synthesis kit, primed by a TRBC-specific oligonucleotide. After uracil-DNA glycosylase treatment, a first 18-cycle PCR used universal primers M1SS and BC2_uni_R on all cDNA. For the original study's pipeline: Normalization of each sample was performed by random selection of 1 million high-quality reads, each carrying a distinct molecular identifier. Reads sharing molecular identifiers were discarded rather than binned into consensus sequences. MiTCR, run with a Q25 quality threshold and the strictest error-elimination algorithm, handled CDR3 identification, clonotype clustering and error correction. A nonparametric unseen species model with Euler transformation was used to estimate a lower bound on total TCR beta diversity. Using fastp at Q25 and MiXCR, TCRdb reprocessed the public reads and kept productive beta chains. Rows matching on CDR3 protein sequence are summarized as one entry with the most common DNA and genes. TCRdb, not the original authors, processed these V and J calls. The sample records around 1,100,000 distinct CDR3 sequences, around two fifths of which are singletons. The top ten clonotypes cover less than 15% of the sample.

This receptor chain uses TRBV29-1 and TRBJ2-5; the junction holds 10 bases that match TRBD2. The specimen was blood. This sequence was found in a man aged 18 to 35 in good health. The CDR3 amino acid sequence is: CSVEYGQGLANQETQYF. The sequenced DNA: TGCAGCGTTGAATACGGACAGGGACTAGCGAACCAAGAGACCCAGTACTTC. This CDR3, with the reference TRBV29-1 and TRBJ2-5 proteins standing in past its ends, gives the full variable domain SAVISQKPSRDICQRGTSLTIQCQVDSQVTMMFWYRQQPGQSLTLIATANQGSEATYESGFVIDKFPISRPNLTFSTLTVSNMSPEDSSIYLCSVEYGQGLANQETQYFGPGTRLLVL.